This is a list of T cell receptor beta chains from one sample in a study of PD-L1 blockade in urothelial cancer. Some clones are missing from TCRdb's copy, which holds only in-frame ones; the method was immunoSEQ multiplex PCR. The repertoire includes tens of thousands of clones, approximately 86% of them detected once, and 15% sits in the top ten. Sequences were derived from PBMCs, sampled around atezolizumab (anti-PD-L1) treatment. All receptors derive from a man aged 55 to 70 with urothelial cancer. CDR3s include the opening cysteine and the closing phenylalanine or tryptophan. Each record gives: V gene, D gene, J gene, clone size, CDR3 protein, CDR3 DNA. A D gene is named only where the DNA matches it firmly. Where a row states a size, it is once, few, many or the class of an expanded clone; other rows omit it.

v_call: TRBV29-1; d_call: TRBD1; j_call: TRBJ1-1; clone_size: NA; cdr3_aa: CSGGDRNTEAFF; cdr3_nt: TGCAGCGGAGGGGACAGGAACACTGAAGCTTTCTTT
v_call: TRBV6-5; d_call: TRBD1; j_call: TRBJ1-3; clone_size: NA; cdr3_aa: CASSTGTARNTIYF; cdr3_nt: TGTGCCAGCAGTACGGGGACAGCCCGAAACACCATATATTTT
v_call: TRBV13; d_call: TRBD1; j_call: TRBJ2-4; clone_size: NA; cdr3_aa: CASSQGVSQNIQYF; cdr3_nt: TGTGCCAGCAGCCAGGGGGTGTCCCAAAACATTCAGTACTTC
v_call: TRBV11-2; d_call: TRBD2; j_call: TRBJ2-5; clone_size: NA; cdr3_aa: CASSLASGGTQETQYF; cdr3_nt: TGTGCCAGCAGCTTAGCTAGCGGGGGGACCCAAGAGACCCAGTACTTC
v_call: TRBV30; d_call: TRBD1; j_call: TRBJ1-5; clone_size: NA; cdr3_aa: CAWSYGTGRNQPQHF; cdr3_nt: TGTGCCTGGAGTTACGGGACAGGCCGCAATCAGCCCCAGCATTTT
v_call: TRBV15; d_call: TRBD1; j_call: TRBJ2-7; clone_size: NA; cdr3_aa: CATSRQGEEQYF; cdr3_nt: TGTGCCACCAGCAGACAGGGGGAGGAGCAGTACTTC
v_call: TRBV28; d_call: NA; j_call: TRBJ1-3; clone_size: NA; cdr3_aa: CASSPSQTGNTIYF; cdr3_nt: TGTGCCAGCAGCCCCAGTCAAACTGGAAACACCATATATTTT
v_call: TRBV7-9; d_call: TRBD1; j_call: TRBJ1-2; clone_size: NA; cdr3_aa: CASSPRQGVYGYTF; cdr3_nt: TGTGCCAGCAGCCCTCGACAGGGAGTCTATGGCTACACCTTC
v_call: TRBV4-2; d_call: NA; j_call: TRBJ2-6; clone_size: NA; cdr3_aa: CASSQDDTSGANVLTF; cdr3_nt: TGTGCCAGCAGCCAAGATGACACCTCTGGGGCCAACGTCCTGACTTTC
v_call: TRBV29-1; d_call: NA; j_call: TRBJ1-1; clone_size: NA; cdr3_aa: CSAGGGSEGNTEAFF; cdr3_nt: TGCAGCGCTGGGGGGGGATCCGAGGGGAACACTGAAGCTTTCTTT
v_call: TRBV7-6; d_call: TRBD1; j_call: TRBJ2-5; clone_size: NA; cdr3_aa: CASSPQPTGVQETQYF; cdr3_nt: TGTGCCAGCAGCCCCCAACCGACAGGGGTTCAAGAGACCCAGTACTTC
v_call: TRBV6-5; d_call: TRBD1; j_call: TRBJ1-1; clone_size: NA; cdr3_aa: CASTQNRGVTEAFF; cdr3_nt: TGTGCCAGCACTCAAAACAGGGGGGTCACTGAAGCTTTCTTT
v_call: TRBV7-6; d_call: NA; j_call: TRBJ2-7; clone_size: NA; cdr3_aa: CASSPEVQGGSYEQYF; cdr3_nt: TGTGCCAGCAGCCCAGAGGTGCAGGGCGGTTCCTACGAGCAGTACTTC
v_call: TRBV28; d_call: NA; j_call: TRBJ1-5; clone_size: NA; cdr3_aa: CASSGGGISNQPQHF; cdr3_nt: TGTGCCAGCAGTGGGGGGGGGATTAGCAATCAGCCCCAGCATTTT
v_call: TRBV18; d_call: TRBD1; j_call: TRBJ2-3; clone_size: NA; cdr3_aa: CASSPPGQGLTDTQYF; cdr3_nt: TGTGCCAGCTCACCACCGGGACAGGGCCTAACAGATACGCAGTATTTT
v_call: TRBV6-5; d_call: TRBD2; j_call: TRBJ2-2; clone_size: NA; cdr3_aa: CASSYYAGGDTGELFF; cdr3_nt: TGTGCCAGCAGTTACTACGCGGGGGGCGACACCGGGGAGCTGTTTTTT
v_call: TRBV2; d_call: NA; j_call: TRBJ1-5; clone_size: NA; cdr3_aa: CASTLLEGNQPQHF; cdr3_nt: TGTGCCAGCACCCTACTAGAGGGCAATCAGCCCCAGCATTTT
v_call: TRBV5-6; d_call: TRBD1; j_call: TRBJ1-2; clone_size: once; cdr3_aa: CASSLEGARSYGYTF; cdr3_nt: TGTGCCAGCAGCTTGGAGGGGGCAAGGAGCTATGGCTACACCTTC
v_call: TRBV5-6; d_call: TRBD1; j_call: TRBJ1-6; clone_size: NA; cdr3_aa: CASSLGQGYNSPLHF; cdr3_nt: TGTGCCAGCAGCTTGGGACAGGGATATAATTCACCCCTCCACTTT
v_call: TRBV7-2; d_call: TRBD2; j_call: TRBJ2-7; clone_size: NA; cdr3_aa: CASSPSGGPAYEQYF; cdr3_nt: TGTGCCAGCAGTCCTAGCGGGGGGCCGGCCTACGAGCAGTACTTC
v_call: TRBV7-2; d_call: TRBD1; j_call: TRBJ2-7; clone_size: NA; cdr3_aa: CASSLTGDTYEQYF; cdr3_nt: TGTGCCAGCAGCTTGACAGGGGACACCTACGAGCAGTACTTC
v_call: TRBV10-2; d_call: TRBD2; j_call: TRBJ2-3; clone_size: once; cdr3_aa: CASRRVGTSGTRTDTQYF; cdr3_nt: TGCGCCAGCAGGAGGGTGGGGACTAGCGGGACCCGCACAGATACGCAGTATTTT
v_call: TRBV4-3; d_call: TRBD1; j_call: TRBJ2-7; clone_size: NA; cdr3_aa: CASSQVAQGDYEQYF; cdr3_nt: TGCGCCAGCAGCCAAGTCGCACAGGGGGATTACGAGCAGTACTTC
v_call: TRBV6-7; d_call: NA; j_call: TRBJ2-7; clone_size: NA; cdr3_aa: CASSYSLLEGPFYEQYF; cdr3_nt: TGTGCCAGCAGTTACTCCTTGCTGGAGGGTCCCTTCTACGAGCAGTACTTC
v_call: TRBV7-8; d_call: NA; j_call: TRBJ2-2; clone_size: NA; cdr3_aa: CASSLGAGSNTGELFF; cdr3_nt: TGTGCCAGCAGCTTAGGAGCAGGGTCGAACACCGGGGAGCTGTTTTTT
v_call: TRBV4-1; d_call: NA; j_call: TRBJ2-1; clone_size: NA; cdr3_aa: CASSQAGNSYNEQFF; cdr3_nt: TGCGCCAGCAGCCAAGCGGGGAACTCCTACAATGAGCAGTTCTTC
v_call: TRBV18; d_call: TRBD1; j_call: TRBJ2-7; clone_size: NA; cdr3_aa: CASSLGGQGLYEQYF; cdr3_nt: TGTGCCAGCTCACTAGGGGGACAGGGGCTCTACGAGCAGTACTTC
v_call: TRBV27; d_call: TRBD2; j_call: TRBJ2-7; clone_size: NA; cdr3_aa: CASSFRYPAIAGGSSEQYF; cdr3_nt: TGTGCCAGCAGTTTCCGTTACCCCGCTATTGCGGGGGGTTCCTCCGAGCAGTACTTC
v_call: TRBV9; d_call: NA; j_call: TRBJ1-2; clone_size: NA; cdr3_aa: CASSVDLGADYGYTF; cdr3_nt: TGTGCCAGCAGCGTAGATCTGGGGGCCGACTATGGCTACACCTTC
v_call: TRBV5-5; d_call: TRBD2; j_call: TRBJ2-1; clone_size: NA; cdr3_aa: CASSLGLRGGLEQFF; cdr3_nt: TGTGCCAGCAGCTTGGGGTTGCGGGGGGGCCTTGAGCAGTTCTTC
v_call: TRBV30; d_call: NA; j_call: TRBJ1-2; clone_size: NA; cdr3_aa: CAWGPGSGGYTF; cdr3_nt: TGTGCCTGGGGTCCGGGCAGCGGGGGCTACACCTTC
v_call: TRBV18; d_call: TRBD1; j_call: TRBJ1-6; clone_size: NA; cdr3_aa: CASSRDRSSSYNSPLHF; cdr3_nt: TGTGCCAGCTCAAGGGACAGATCGAGCTCCTATAATTCACCCCTCCACTTT
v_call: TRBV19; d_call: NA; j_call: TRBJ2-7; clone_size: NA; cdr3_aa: CASSPRQPPYEQYF; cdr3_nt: TGTGCCAGTAGTCCGCGACAGCCTCCCTACGAGCAGTACTTC
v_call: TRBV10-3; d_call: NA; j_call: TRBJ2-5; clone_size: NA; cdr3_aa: CAISLALAGETQYF; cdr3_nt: TGTGCCATCAGTCTTGCTCTAGCAGGAGAGACCCAGTACTTC
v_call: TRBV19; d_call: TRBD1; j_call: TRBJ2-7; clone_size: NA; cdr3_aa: CASRVTGSDEQYF; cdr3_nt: TGTGCCAGTAGGGTGACAGGGAGCGACGAGCAGTACTTC
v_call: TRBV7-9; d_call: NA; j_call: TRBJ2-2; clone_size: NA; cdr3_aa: CASSAGLQGRELFF; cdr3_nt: TGTGCCAGCAGCGCAGGGTTGCAAGGCCGGGAGCTGTTTTTT
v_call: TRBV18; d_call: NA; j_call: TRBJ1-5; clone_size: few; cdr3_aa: CASSPSRNQPQHF; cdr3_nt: TGTGCCAGCTCACCGTCCAGGAATCAGCCCCAGCATTTT
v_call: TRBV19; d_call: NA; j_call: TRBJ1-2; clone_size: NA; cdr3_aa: CASSIDPTGYYGYTF; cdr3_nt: TGTGCCAGTAGTATAGATCCCACAGGATACTATGGCTACACCTTC
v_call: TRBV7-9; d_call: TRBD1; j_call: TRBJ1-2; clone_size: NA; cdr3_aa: CASSLGQGFGYTF; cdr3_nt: TGTGCCAGCAGCTTGGGACAGGGGTTTGGCTACACCTTC
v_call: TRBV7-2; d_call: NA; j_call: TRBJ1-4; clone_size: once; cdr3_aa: CASSPRTGFVAEKLFF; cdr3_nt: TGTGCCAGCAGCCCCCGAACAGGGTTCGTCGCTGAAAAACTGTTTTTT
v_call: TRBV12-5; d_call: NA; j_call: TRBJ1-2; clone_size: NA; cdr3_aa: CASGLLGAYGYTF; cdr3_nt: TGTGCTAGTGGTTTGTTGGGGGCTTACGGCTACACCTTC
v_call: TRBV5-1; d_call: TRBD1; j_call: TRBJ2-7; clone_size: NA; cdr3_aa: CASSLGTGMSYEQYF; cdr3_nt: TGCGCCAGCAGCTTGGGGACAGGCATGTCCTACGAGCAGTACTTC
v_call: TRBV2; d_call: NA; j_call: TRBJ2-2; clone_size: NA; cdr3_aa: CASSETTTGELFF; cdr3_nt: TGTGCCAGCAGTGAGACAACCACCGGGGAGCTGTTTTTT
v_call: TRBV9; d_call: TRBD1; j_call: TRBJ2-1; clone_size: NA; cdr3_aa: CASSAQQGASYNEQFF; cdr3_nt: TGTGCCAGCAGCGCCCAACAGGGGGCTTCCTACAATGAGCAGTTCTTC
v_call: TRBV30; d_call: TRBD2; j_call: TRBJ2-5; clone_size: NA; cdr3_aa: CACSIRTRLTQYF; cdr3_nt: TGTGCCTGTAGCATCAGGACTAGGTTAACCCAGTACTTC
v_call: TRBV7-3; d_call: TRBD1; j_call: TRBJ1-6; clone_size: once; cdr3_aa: CASSLGQGGSPLHF; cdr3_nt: TGTGCCAGCAGCTTGGGACAGGGGGGATCACCCCTCCACTTT
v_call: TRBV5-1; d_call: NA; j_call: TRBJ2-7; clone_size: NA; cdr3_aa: CASSAGGYEQYF; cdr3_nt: TGCGCCAGCAGCGCCGGAGGGTACGAGCAGTACTTC
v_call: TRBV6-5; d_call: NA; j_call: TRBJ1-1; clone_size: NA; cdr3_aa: CASSLRDMNTEAFF; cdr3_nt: TGTGCCAGCAGTTTAAGGGACATGAACACTGAAGCTTTCTTT
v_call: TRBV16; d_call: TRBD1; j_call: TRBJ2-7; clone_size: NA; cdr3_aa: CASSQDRDYEQYF; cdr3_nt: TGTGCCAGCAGCCAAGACAGGGACTACGAGCAGTACTTC
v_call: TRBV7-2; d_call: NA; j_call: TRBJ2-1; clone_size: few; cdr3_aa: CASSAGTWVYNEQFF; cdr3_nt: TGTGCCAGCAGTGCCGGGACTTGGGTCTACAATGAGCAGTTCTTC